The 18 T cell receptor beta chains below all came from one sample that was sequenced in a study of T cell responses to AZD1222 COVID-19 vaccine (dated by TCRdb to the early 2020s). Taken with the paper, the label for time point translates to: baseline before first vaccination. Library method: the immunoSEQ multiplex PCR assay. The immuneACCESS repertoire file appears here via TCRdb, limited to in-frame rearrangements. These files lack a portion of the clones; in checked studies, under half of the deficit traces to unresolved V genes, and the cause of the others is not known. Counted in this sample were tens of thousands of clones; over 60% of them appeared once. About 3.6% of the sample is taken by the ten largest. Sequencing was performed on peripheral blood, taken on day 0 of AZD1222 vaccination. The receptor source for this set is an adult in good health.

V and J are TRBV10-3 and TRBJ2-5; 11 bases align to TRBD2. This CDR3 contains 18 residues. V was clipped by 3 bases and J by 2 bases; unmatched bases: 11. Germline CDR1 ENHRY, CDR2 SYGVKD. DNA of the CDR3: TGTGCCATCAGTGAAGTACTAGCGGGGGAAACCGGGCAAGAGACCCAGTACTTC. Translated: CAISEVLAGETGQETQYF.

J is TRBJ1-6 and V is TRBV5-1, with a tentative D call TRBD1 (5 bases). The CDR3 is made up of 13 amino acids. Germline V CDR1 and CDR2: SGHRS, YFSETQ. V shed 6 bases and J shed 7 bases, with 11 bases lying between them. The CDR3 nucleotides are TGCGCCAGCACCGACAGTGGAAATTCACCCCTCCACTTT. As protein: CASTDSGNSPLHF. Based on the CDR3 plus reference TRBV5-1 and TRBJ1-6, the full variable domain is KAGVTQTPRYLIKTRGQQVTLSCSPISGHRSVSWYQQTPGQGLQFLFEYFSETQRNKGNFPGRFSGRQFSNSRSEMNVSTLELGDSALYLCASTDSGNSPLHFGNGTRLTVT.

V usage is TRBV6-1 and J usage is TRBJ2-3, with 8 bases fitting TRBD2. Losses at the gene ends were 1 base for V and 5 bases for J; bases not matched to a gene: 14. Germline V gene sequence: CDR1 MNHNS, CDR2 SASEGT. This CDR3 comprises 18 residues. The CDR3 DNA follows: TGTGCCAGCAGTGAAGGACCGGGGAAAACTAGCGGCAAAGATACGCAGTATTTT. Protein sequence: CASSEGPGKTSGKDTQYF.

This clone has more than one count but fewer than ten. The chain employs TRBV6-7 and TRBJ2-1; TRBD1 might be the D (6 bases). TRBV6-7 is recorded as an ORF, its role being uncertain. The CDR3 runs to 16 residues. V was cut by 7 bases and J by 5 bases, with 21 bases left in between. CDR3 DNA: TGTGCCAGCATCTCCCCAGGGGTCCGCTCGGACAATGAGCAGTTCTTC. It yields the protein CASISPGVRSDNEQFF.

This chain uses TRBV19 with TRBJ1-5; maybe TRBD1 (5 bases). V lost 0 bases to trimming and J lost 2 bases, with 11 bases between them. CDR3 length: 16 amino acids. Germline V gene sequence: CDR1 LNHDA, CDR2 SQIVND (reference sequence). The CDR3 region is CASSIDPGGGNQPQHF. As DNA, the CDR3 is TGTGCCAGTAGTATAGATCCCGGGGGTGGCAATCAGCCCCAGCATTTT.

This clone turned up a few times. The chain combines TRBV28 with TRBJ1-3, with TRBD1 matching 7 bases. This CDR3 is 15 amino acids long. The ends lost 5 bases at V and 4 bases at J; junction bases unmatched: 8. Looked up from germline, CDR1 is MDHEN and CDR2 is SYDVKM. The CDR3 nucleotides read TGTGCCAGCAGTATATCCGGGACAGCCGGAAACACCATATATTTT. It encodes CASSISGTAGNTIYF.

The chain recombines TRBV19 with TRBJ1-1; TRBD1 is a possible D gene (5 bases). The CDR3 is 16 amino acids. Per the germline V gene, CDR1 is LNHDA and CDR2 is SQIVND (reference sequence). V was shortened by 3 bases and J by 1 base, with 15 bases between the two germline ends. CDR3 sequence reads: CASSIMVGVRNTEAFF. CDR3 sequence (DNA): TGTGCCAGTAGTATCATGGTAGGGGTGCGGAACACTGAAGCTTTCTTT.

This chain joins TRBV7-6 and TRBJ2-2; possible D gene TRBD1, 5 bases. CDR3 length: 16 amino acids. CDR1 SGHVS and CDR2 FNYEAQ come from the germline V gene. The V and J ends lost 1 base and 4 bases respectively, with 13 bases between them. For the CDR3, the DNA is TGTGCCAGCAGCTTAGTTGCCAGGGCCCCCACCGGGGAGCTGTTTTTT. This gives the protein CASSLVARAPTGELFF. The full variable domain, completed using reference TRBV7-6 and TRBJ2-2, is GAGVSQSPRYKVTKRGQDVALRCDPISGHVSLYWYRQALGQGPEFLTYFNYEAQQDKSGLPNDRFSAERPEGSISTLTIQRTEQRDSAMYRCASSLVARAPTGELFFGEGSRLTVL.

The V and J genes are TRBV6-2 or TRBV6-3 and TRBJ2-3; 7 bases line up with TRBD2. V lost 6 bases, J lost 5 bases, and 11 bases stayed unmatched. CDR3 length: 15 amino acids. CDR1 and CDR2 (germline): MNHEY, SVGEGT. As DNA, the CDR3 is TGTGCCAGCAGCCCCCAGAGCGGGGACGGAGATACGCAGTATTTT. Residues: CASSPQSGDGDTQYF.

The rearrangement uses TRBV5-1 and TRBJ2-3; D perhaps matches TRBD1 (5 bases). Germline CDR1 SGHRS, CDR2 YFSETQ. Trimming left V 0 bases short and J 5 bases short, with 10 bases between. This CDR3 spans 14 amino acids. CDR3 amino acids: CASSLGGRRDTQYF. The CDR3 DNA follows: TGCGCCAGCAGCTTGGGGGGCCGTAGAGATACGCAGTATTTT.

The rearrangement links TRBV6-2 or TRBV6-3 to TRBJ2-2; 9 bases are shared with TRBD2. Germline assignment: CDR1 MNHEY and CDR2 SVGEGT. V was clipped by 6 bases and J by 8 bases; unmatched bases: 7. CDR3 length equals 14 residues. This CDR3 reads CASSPHSGGGELFF. In nucleotides, the CDR3 is TGTGCCAGCAGCCCCCATAGCGGGGGAGGGGAGCTGTTTTTT.

The rearrangement joins TRBV28 to TRBJ2-2, with 11 positions matching TRBD1. Trimming removed 8 bases from V and 6 bases from J; junction bases left unmatched: 11. There are 16 residues in the CDR3. The V gene's germline CDR1 is MDHEN and CDR2 SYDVKM. The CDR3 spells CASGTPGQGVAGELFF. The CDR3 DNA sequence: TGTGCCAGCGGAACCCCGGGACAGGGGGTCGCCGGGGAGCTGTTTTTT.

This clone was observed a handful of times. This chain uses TRBV5-8 with TRBJ2-1, with D perhaps TRBD2 (6 bases). The CDR3 loop spans 14 amino acids. Looked up from germline, CDR1 is SGHTS and CDR2 is YDEGEE. Trimming shortened V by 7 bases and J by 8 bases, and 19 bases separated the two germline ends. CDR3 in DNA: TGTGCCAGCTCAGGAGGCGGGGTCAGGGATGAGCAGTTCTTC. Encoded protein: CASSGGGVRDEQFF.

This clone turned up a few times. The chain joins TRBV5-5 to TRBJ1-1; D call uncertain. Germline CDR1 is SGHKS and CDR2 is YYEKEE (reference sequence). CDR3 length: 16 residues. V lost 1 base and J lost 0, with 13 bases in between. The CDR3 DNA is TGTGCCAGCAGCTTGTTCGGTCCGGGCATGAACACTGAAGCTTTCTTT. This codes for CASSLFGPGMNTEAFF.

The chain links TRBV7-2 to TRBJ2-5; TRBD1 is a possible D gene (7 bases). Trimming stripped 5 bases from V and 9 bases from J, with 10 bases between. CDR1 is SGHTA and CDR2 is FQGNSA in the germline V gene. The CDR3 is 11 amino acids. In nucleotides, the CDR3 is TGTGCCAGCAGCCAGGGGGGCGCCCAGTACTTC. Residues: CASSQGGAQYF.

The chain combines TRBV9 with TRBJ1-6, with TRBD1 matching over 7 bases. Germline CDR1 and CDR2: SGDLS and YYNGEE. There are 15 residues in the CDR3. The V and J ends lost 0 bases and 6 bases, in that order; junction bases with no gene match: 3. In DNA, the CDR3 is TGTGCCAGCAGCGTAGAAGGGGGCAGTAATTCACCCCTCCACTTT. Translation gives CASSVEGGSNSPLHF.

CDR3 residues: CASSGSGGNQETQYF. The DNA for the CDR3 is TGTGCCAGCTCGGGTAGCGGGGGCAACCAAGAGACCCAGTACTTC. This chain joins TRBV18 and TRBJ2-5, with 9 bases lining up with TRBD2. V was pared by 6 bases and J by 0 bases, with 5 bases of the junction left unmatched. This CDR3 region has 15 residues. Germline lookup yields CDR1 KGHSH and CDR2 LQKENI.

V is TRBV5-4 and J is TRBJ1-2; D gene ambiguous. CDR3 size: 14 residues. V was clipped by 0 bases and J by 4 bases, with 10 bases between them. CDR1 and CDR2 from the germline V gene are SGHNT and YYREEE (reference sequence). The CDR3 DNA reads TGTGCCAGCAGCTTGGATTGGGAAATCTATGGCTACACCTTC. Its translation: CASSLDWEIYGYTF.